Below, 31 T cell receptor beta chains from the same sample are listed, as sequenced in a study of blood T cell repertoires in COVID-19 (dated by TCRdb to 2018 to 2021). The method was the immunoSEQ multiplex PCR assay. In TCRdb, the immuneACCESS table is reduced to in-frame sequences with V and J assigned. These tables do not hold every clone; where another copy was compared, an unresolved V gene accounts for under half, and the others remain unexplained. For this sample there are about 30,000 clones; roughly 87% appear just once. 5% to 6% of the sample comes from the top ten. The sample was peripheral blood. The receptors were gathered from a man in his sixties with active COVID-19.

This clone was seen only a few times. The chain has TRBV5-8 and TRBJ1-6, with a weak D call TRBD1 (6 bases). Trimming left V 0 bases short and J 9 bases short, with 13 bases between. The CDR3 is made up of 15 amino acids. Per germline, CDR1 SGHTS and CDR2 YDEGEE. This chain's CDR3 is CASSLVGQGISPLHF. CDR3 coding DNA: TGTGCCAGCAGCTTGGTAGGGCAGGGGATTTCACCCCTCCACTTT.

V gene TRBV28 combines with J gene TRBJ2-7; possibly TRBD1 for D (5 bases). The CDR3 is 13 residues long. V was shortened by 6 bases and J by 3 bases, with 12 bases between the two germline ends. Germline CDR1 MDHEN, CDR2 SYDVKM. The chain's CDR3 is CASRGQSLYEQYF. For the CDR3, the DNA is TGTGCCAGCAGGGGGCAGTCCCTCTACGAGCAGTACTTC.

The chain has TRBV6-1 and TRBJ2-1, with TRBD1 matching over 9 bases. J gave up 8 bases and V 3 bases, and 11 bases lay outside the gene matches. The CDR3 totals 16 residues. Germline values: CDR1 MNHNS, CDR2 SASEGT. Written as DNA, the CDR3 is TGTGCCAGCAGTGATATGGGACAGGGAAGTAGGTATGAGCAGTTCTTC. It is translated as CASSDMGQGSRYEQFF.

The genes are TRBV19 and TRBJ1-4, with 8 bases matching TRBD1. Losses at the gene ends were 6 bases for V and 3 bases for J; bases not matched to a gene: 6. The CDR3 is made up of 15 amino acids. Germline V gene sequence: CDR1 LNHDA, CDR2 SQIVND (reference sequence). CDR3 protein: CASRNQGAPNEKLFF. CDR3 DNA: TGTGCCAGTAGGAATCAGGGGGCCCCTAATGAAAAACTGTTTTTT.

The chain's CDR3 is CASSVGPTPGGDGYTF. In DNA, the CDR3 is TGTGCCAGCAGCGTAGGCCCGACACCCGGGGGGGATGGCTACACCTTC. The V gene is TRBV9, the J gene TRBJ1-2, with D maybe TRBD1 (5 bases). This CDR3 is 16 amino acids long. V shed 0 bases and J shed 6 bases, with 18 bases lying between them. Germline V lookup: CDR1 SGDLS, CDR2 YYNGEE.

Worth noting for this clone: Other DNA sequences of this sample code for an identical CDR3. This chain connects TRBV5-8 to TRBJ2-7; a possible D gene is TRBD1 (6 bases). V gave up 4 bases and J gave up 1 base, with 9 bases separating them. Looked up from germline, CDR1 is SGHTS and CDR2 is YDEGEE. CDR3 length equals 13 residues. The CDR3 DNA follows: TGTGCCAGCAGCCGTACAGGGTCCTACGAGCAGTACTTC. It codes for CASSRTGSYEQYF. Drawing the rest from reference TRBV5-8 and TRBJ2-7, the complete variable domain is EAGVTQSPTHLIKTRGQQATLRCSPISGHTSVYWYQQALGLGLQFLLWYDEGEERNRGNFPPRFSGRQFPNYSSELNVNALELEDSALYLCASSRTGSYEQYFGPGTRLTVT.

The chain uses TRBV30 and TRBJ1-5, with D uncertain. Trimming removed 0 bases from V and 4 bases from J, with 13 bases in between. This CDR3 has 15 residues. CDR1 and CDR2 from the germline V gene are GTSNPN and SVGIG (reference sequence). In DNA form, the CDR3 reads TGTGCCTGGAGTGTTTTAGCCTCGGGAAATCAGCCCCAGCATTTT. This encodes CAWSVLASGNQPQHF.

This chain connects TRBV5-1 to TRBJ2-7; D might be TRBD1 (5 bases). Looked up from germline, CDR1 is SGHRS and CDR2 is YFSETQ. The CDR3 extends over 12 amino acids. The ends were cut back, 7 bases at V and 3 bases at J, with 11 bases in the middle. For the CDR3, the DNA is TGCGCCAGCCGTGGTCAGGGCTACGAGCAGTACTTC. It specifies CASRGQGYEQYF.

This chain joins TRBV5-5 and TRBJ2-7; TRBD1 might be the D (6 bases). The CDR3 is made up of 15 amino acids. Trimming shortened V by 4 bases and J by 5 bases, and 19 bases separated the two germline ends. The germline CDR1 and CDR2 sequences are SGHKS and YYEKEE (reference sequence). DNA for the CDR3: TGTGCCAGCAGCCCCCCTCTCGGGCAGGGGAACGAGCAGTACTTC. Protein sequence: CASSPPLGQGNEQYF.

This clone appeared a few times. The J gene is TRBJ1-1, the V gene TRBV7-9; D ambiguous. Deletions cut 0 bases from V and 0 bases from J, with 17 bases between. The CDR3 is made up of 18 amino acids. The germline V gene encodes CDR1 SEHNR and CDR2 FQNEAQ (reference sequence). The CDR3 protein is CASSLARASSRMNTEAFF. The CDR3 nucleotides are TGTGCCAGCAGCTTAGCTCGAGCATCCAGCAGGATGAACACTGAAGCTTTCTTT.

The chain couples TRBV29-1 to TRBJ2-5, with 7 nucleotides matching TRBD1. After removal of 4 bases from V and 5 bases from J, the junction contained 13 bases not matched to a gene. Germline CDR1 reads SQVTM; CDR2 reads ANQGSEA. The CDR3 covers 15 residues. CDR3: CSVANDRVVGETQYF. The CDR3 nucleotides read TGCAGCGTTGCGAACGACAGGGTGGTGGGGGAGACCCAGTACTTC.

This sequence joins TRBV5-1 and TRBJ2-5; 8 bases map to TRBD1. The V segment lost 0 bases and the J segment 0 bases; nucleotides outside the gene matches: 1. This CDR3 has 15 residues. Germline loops: CDR1 SGHRS, CDR2 YFSETQ. The CDR3: CASSLAGQDQETQYF. The CDR3, as DNA: TGCGCCAGCAGCTTGGCGGGACAGGACCAAGAGACCCAGTACTTC.

The chain carries TRBV15 and TRBJ2-5; D gene uncertain. Per germline, CDR1 LNHNV and CDR2 YYDKDF (reference sequence). Between the trimmed V and J ends, which lost 1 base and 2 bases, there was a span of 5 bases. The CDR3 runs to 13 residues. The CDR3: CATSRAPQETQYF. The CDR3 DNA reads TGTGCCACCAGCAGAGCCCCTCAAGAGACCCAGTACTTC.

The chain links TRBV7-6 to TRBJ2-5; tentative D call: TRBD1 (5 bases). The CDR3 length is 18 residues. Trimming pared 1 base from V and 5 bases from J, leaving 23 bases between. Germline values: CDR1 SGHVS, CDR2 FNYEAQ. As DNA, the CDR3 is TGTGCCAGCAGCTTAGAAAGTTCCGCCGGCAGGGCCAGGGAGACCCAGTACTTC. Its translation: CASSLESSAGRARETQYF.

This clone was detected once. The rearrangement joins TRBV10-1 to TRBJ2-5; possibly TRBD1 for D (6 bases). V lost 3 bases and J lost 0, with 11 bases in between. The CDR3 extends over 15 amino acids. CDR1 and CDR2 from the germline V gene are WNHNN and SYGVQD (reference sequence). The CDR3 coding sequence is TGCGCCAGCAGTGATTACCGGGACAACCAAGAGACCCAGTACTTC. It specifies CASSDYRDNQETQYF.

The chain combines TRBV4-1 with TRBJ1-2; 7 nucleotides align to TRBD1. There are 16 residues in the CDR3. Looked up from germline, CDR1 is MGHRA and CDR2 is YSYEKL. J gave up 2 bases and V 3 bases, and 9 bases lay outside the gene matches. CDR3 nucleotide sequence: TGCGCCAGCAGCCAGACACCGGGACAGAGGAACTATGGCTACACCTTC. It is translated as CASSQTPGQRNYGYTF.

This rearrangement joins TRBV6-5 to TRBJ2-5, with 7 bases aligning to TRBD1. The CDR3 consists of 14 residues. The V gene's germline CDR1 is MNHEY and CDR2 SVGAGI. Unmatched junction bases numbered 10, after V lost 6 bases and J lost 6 bases. The CDR3, as DNA: TGTGCCAGCAGCCGTCAGGGACAGACGAAGACCCAGTACTTC. Protein sequence: CASSRQGQTKTQYF.

DNA for the CDR3: TGTGCCAGCAGTACCGCACTTCCTTTCAATGAGCAGTTCTTC. Translation: CASSTALPFNEQFF. V gene TRBV11-2 combines with J gene TRBJ2-1; D remains unclear. In germline, CDR1 is SGHAT, CDR2 FQNNGV. CDR3 size: 14 residues. Trimming cost V 6 bases and J 6 bases, with 15 bases left between them.

This chain connects TRBV11-1 to TRBJ1-2, with 7 bases identical to TRBD1. Trimming at V came to 1 base and at J to 5 bases, leaving 4 bases not matched to a gene. CDR1 is SGHAT, CDR2 FQDESV, per germline (reference sequence). The CDR3 loop spans 14 amino acids. Here the CDR3 reads CASSLGGQRYGYTF. The CDR3 bases are TGTGCCAGCAGCTTAGGGGGACAGCGATATGGCTACACCTTC.

The chain is built from TRBV10-3 and TRBJ1-4, with TRBD1 identical over 9 bases. The CDR3 runs 18 residues. In germline, CDR1 is ENHRY, CDR2 SYGVKD. Losses at the gene ends were 2 bases for V and 3 bases for J; bases not matched to a gene: 10. CDR3 in amino acids: CAISEAGTGQLANEKLFF. Written as DNA, the CDR3 is TGTGCCATCAGTGAGGCCGGGACAGGGCAACTGGCTAATGAAAAACTGTTTTTT.

The chain couples TRBV6-2 or TRBV6-3 to TRBJ2-4; perhaps TRBD2 as D (5 bases). Germline CDR1 and CDR2: MNHEY and SVGEGT. Trimming pared 0 bases from V and 8 bases from J, leaving 11 bases between. This CDR3 has 14 residues. For the CDR3, the DNA is TGTGCCAGCAGTTACTCGTATTGGGGAGACATTCAGTACTTC. Amino acids: CASSYSYWGDIQYF.

This clone came up a few times. The J gene is TRBJ1-2, the V gene TRBV3-1 (or the pseudogene TRBV3-2); 9 bases are a match to TRBD1. The CDR3 spans 16 residues. V was pared by 4 bases and J by 4 bases, with 10 bases of the junction left unmatched. Looked up from germline, CDR1 is LGHDT and CDR2 is YNNKEL (reference sequence). The CDR3 region has the DNA TGTGCCAGCAGCCTTAAAGGGACAGGGAACCTCTATGGCTACACCTTC. This translates into CASSLKGTGNLYGYTF.

The chain links TRBV9 to TRBJ1-5, with D possibly being TRBD1 (5 bases). The length of the CDR3 is 14 residues. Trimming removed 2 bases at V and 11 bases at J, with 17 bases between. Germline loops: CDR1 SGDLS, CDR2 YYNGEE. CDR3 bases: TGTGCCAGCAGCGTTCTGCCCCCAATCAGGGCCCAGCATTTT. Amino acids: CASSVLPPIRAQHF.

This chain connects TRBV3-1 (or the pseudogene TRBV3-2) to TRBJ2-5; 10 bases line up with TRBD1. Germline V lookup: CDR1 LGHDT, CDR2 YNNKEL (reference sequence). The V segment lost 4 bases and the J segment 5 bases; nucleotides outside the gene matches: 4. The CDR3 runs to 14 residues. The CDR3 region is CASSRQGAGETQYF. DNA of the CDR3: TGTGCCAGCAGCCGACAGGGGGCAGGGGAGACCCAGTACTTC.

The chain combines TRBV4-1 with TRBJ2-2; TRBD1 matches 9 bases. CDR1 and CDR2 (germline): MGHRA, YSYEKL. With V trimmed by 0 bases and J by 6 bases, 11 bases remained unmatched. CDR3 length: 18 amino acids. CDR3 in amino acids: CASSQDFLTGGYSGELFF. The CDR3, as DNA: TGCGCCAGCAGCCAAGATTTTCTTACAGGGGGCTATTCCGGGGAGCTGTTTTTT.

The chain combines TRBV28 with TRBJ2-6, with 7 bases identical to TRBD1. CDR3 length: 18 residues. Germline V CDR1 and CDR2: MDHEN, SYDVKM. V shed 2 bases and J 3 bases; nucleotides not matched to a gene: 10. The CDR3 region is CASSLRSARGYGANVLTF. CDR3 bases: TGTGCCAGCAGTTTACGGTCGGCCAGGGGGTATGGGGCCAACGTCCTGACTTTC.

V and J are TRBV5-5 and TRBJ2-1, with D possibly being TRBD2 (5 bases). This CDR3 is 14 amino acids long. The V end was cut by 0 bases, the J end by 6 bases, with 10 bases between. CDR1 SGHKS and CDR2 YYEKEE come from the germline V gene (reference sequence). The CDR3, as DNA: TGTGCCAGCAGCTTGGAACCCGGAGGCAATGAGCAGTTCTTC. Translation gives CASSLEPGGNEQFF.

This clone was recorded only once. The chain employs TRBV6-5 and TRBJ2-1; 10 bases align to TRBD2. Germline-derived CDR1 and CDR2 are MNHEY and SVGAGI. The CDR3 is 14 residues long. V was pared by 6 bases and J by 5 bases, with 4 bases of the junction left unmatched. Here the CDR3 reads CASRTSGANNEQFF. As DNA, the CDR3 is TGTGCCAGCAGAACTAGCGGGGCTAACAATGAGCAGTTCTTC.

The rearrangement links TRBV19 to TRBJ1-6, with D uncertain. The CDR3 sequence is 14 residues long. Trimming took off 0 bases at V and 8 bases at J, with 8 bases between the two ends. The germline V gene has CDR1 LNHDA and CDR2 SQIVND (reference sequence). The CDR3 DNA is TGTGCCAGTAGTATAGACCCGGACTATTCACCCCTCCACTTT. Amino acids: CASSIDPDYSPLHF.

The chain couples TRBV11-2 to TRBJ2-5, with TRBD2 identical over 7 bases. Germline V gene lookup returns CDR1 SGHAT and CDR2 FQNNGV. Trimming took 4 bases from V and 5 from J; bases not matched to a gene: 13. The CDR3 runs 16 residues. CDR3 DNA: TGTGCCAGCAGCTCAGTGATGCGGGGGTCATATGAGACCCAGTACTTC. It is translated as CASSSVMRGSYETQYF.

This chain uses TRBV30 with TRBJ2-1; 8 nucleotides agree with TRBD1. The CDR3 consists of 12 residues. Looked up from germline, CDR1 is GTSNPN and CDR2 is SVGIG (reference sequence). V shed 4 bases and J 8 bases; nucleotides not matched to a gene: 4. The CDR3 region is CAWTDRGDEQFF. The CDR3 DNA follows: TGTGCCTGGACAGACAGGGGCGATGAGCAGTTCTTC.